The 21 T cell receptor beta chains presented below share a single source sample, sequenced in a study of T cells in Graves' hyperthyroidism and ophthalmopathy (dated by TCRdb to between 2018 and 2020). Library construction relied on multiplex PCR. Sequencing was performed on an Illumina HiSeq 2000. The TCR beta CDR3 regions were amplified from the RNA transcripts. The TCR CDR3 was subjected to a first round of RT-PCR using the HTBI primer set and the Qiagen OneStep RT-PCR kit. TCRdb redid the processing of the public reads, applying fastp at Q25 and MiXCR, and retained in-frame beta chains. Records with the same CDR3 protein are collapsed into one entry carrying the most frequent genes and DNA. The sample table contains about half a million distinct CDR3 sequences; only one count was recorded for roughly a quarter of them. Clones ranked in the top ten supply about 10% of the sample. Sequenced: blood. The origin of the receptors is a woman in her thirties with Graves' ophthalmopathy.

This clonotype was seen many times. The chain employs TRBV7-2 and TRBJ1-1; 10 nucleotides agree with TRBD1. The ends lost 3 bases at V and 6 bases at J; junction bases unmatched: 7. In germline, CDR1 is SGHTA, CDR2 FQGNSA. The CDR3 covers 15 residues. The CDR3 nucleotides are TGTGCCAGCAGCTTCCTACCGGGACAGGGGTCTGAAGCTTTCTTT. Its translation: CASSFLPGQGSEAFF.

This clonotype appeared a few times. This chain links TRBV14 with TRBJ2-7; D might be TRBD2 (5 bases). From germline, CDR1 is SGHDN and CDR2 FVKESK. The CDR3 length is 14 residues. With 1 base removed from V and 5 bases from J, the gap between germline ends came to 12 bases. The CDR3 here is CASSQVGGFHEQYF. The CDR3 nucleotides read TGTGCCAGCAGCCAAGTTGGCGGGTTCCACGAGCAGTACTTC.

This chain links TRBV13 with TRBJ1-2; D uncertain. V lost 1 base, J lost 7 bases, and 7 bases lay in between. There are 12 residues in the CDR3. The germline CDR1 and CDR2 sequences are PRHDT and FYEKMQ (reference sequence). The CDR3, as DNA: TGTGCCAGCAGCTTAGCCGACTCTGGCTACACCTTC. As protein: CASSLADSGYTF.

This clonotype has more than one count but fewer than ten. The V and J genes are TRBV20-1 and TRBJ2-7; a possible D gene is TRBD2 (7 bases). Germline V CDR1 and CDR2: DFQATT, SNEGSKA (reference sequence). This CDR3 region has 13 residues. The germline V and J ends were trimmed by 6 bases and 7 bases, with 19 bases remaining between them. CDR3 protein: CSAEGGRAGEQYF. CDR3 bases: TGCAGTGCAGAGGGGGGGAGGGCAGGAGAGCAGTACTTC.

The V call is TRBV7-2, the J call TRBJ1-5; no firm D call. This CDR3 is 15 amino acids long. V was shortened by 1 base and J by 7 bases, with 14 bases between the two germline ends. Looked up from germline, CDR1 is SGHTA and CDR2 is FQGNSA. For the CDR3, the DNA is TGTGCCAGCAGCTTAGGCGGAGCATTCGGCCAGCCCCAGCATTTT. Amino acid sequence: CASSLGGAFGQPQHF.

Many counts were recorded for this clonotype. V is TRBV27 and J is TRBJ1-5, with D possibly being TRBD1 (5 bases). Trimming cost V 7 bases and J 2 bases, with 12 bases left between them. Germline CDR1 and CDR2: MNHEY and SMNVEV (reference sequence). The CDR3 is 14 amino acids. In nucleotides, the CDR3 is TGTGCCAGCAACTCAGGGCTTGGCAATCAGCCCCAGCATTTT. It is translated as CASNSGLGNQPQHF.

This clonotype has just a few counts. The rearrangement joins TRBV12-3 or TRBV12-4 to TRBJ2-7; 9 nucleotides agree with TRBD1. This CDR3 comprises 15 residues. The trim removed 6 bases at V and 0 bases at J, leaving 6 bases unmatched. This chain's CDR3 is CASRLTGQGSYEQYF. Written as DNA, the CDR3 is TGTGCCAGCAGATTAACGGGACAGGGCTCCTACGAGCAGTACTTC.

As for this clonotype: Because the CDR3 is missing its conserved closing phenylalanine or tryptophan, this is likely a read error. J is TRBJ1-1 and V is TRBV2; unclear D gene. The germline gives CDR1 SNHLY, CDR2 FYNNEI. With 11 bases removed from V and 4 bases from J, the gap between germline ends came to 14 bases. This CDR3 has 12 residues. CDR3 nucleotides: TGTGCCGGACTACATGGAGGCACTGAAGCTTTCGTT. Residues: CAGLHGGTEAFV.

This clonotype was recorded many times. The V call is TRBV29-1, the J call TRBJ1-1; 7 bases map to TRBD1. The CDR3 length is 12 residues. Germline-derived CDR1 and CDR2 are SQVTM and ANQGSEA. The CDR3 DNA follows: TGCAGTTCGGGACAGCCGAACACTGAAGCTTTCTTT. Encoded protein: CSSGQPNTEAFF.

This clonotype was recorded at least ten times. V and J are TRBV12-3 or TRBV12-4 and TRBJ1-2; D is unclear. The CDR3 totals 13 residues. V lost 4 bases and J 5 bases, leaving 11 bases between the germline ends. CDR3 amino acids: CASSSGPHYGYTF. The CDR3 nucleotides are TGTGCCAGCAGTTCCGGGCCTCATTATGGCTACACCTTC.

This clonotype was detected many times. This chain uses TRBV10-3 with TRBJ1-6; D is unresolved. V gave up 8 bases and J gave up 7 bases, with 12 bases separating them. The germline gives CDR1 ENHRY, CDR2 SYGVKD. This CDR3 spans 13 amino acids. As DNA, the CDR3 is TGTGCCATCGGCGGGAGCGGGAATTCACCCCTCCACTTT. Translated, it gives CAIGGSGNSPLHF.

The chain employs TRBV12-3 or TRBV12-4 and TRBJ2-7; unclear D gene. The CDR3 extends over 15 amino acids. Trimming stripped 1 base from V and 2 bases from J, with 12 bases between. As DNA, the CDR3 is TGTGCCAGCAGTTTAGGGGCCTCGGTTCCCTACGAGCAGTACTTC. It translates to CASSLGASVPYEQYF.

This clonotype has ten or more counts. This rearrangement joins TRBV29-1 to TRBJ1-1, with no clear D. The CDR3 is 11 amino acids. CDR1 and CDR2 from the germline V gene are SQVTM and ANQGSEA. V was trimmed by 0 bases and J by 6 bases, leaving 5 bases between them. DNA of the CDR3: TGCAGCGTTGAAGAGTGGCCTGAAGCTTTCTTT. Amino acids: CSVEEWPEAFF.

Comment on this clonotype: Germline and junction disagree at one end, which may indicate a read error. The CDR3: CASSPLVSLNTEACF. CDR3 nucleotides: TGTGCCAGCAGTCCCCTGGTTTCTCTTAACACTGAAGCTTGCTTT. The J gene is TRBJ1-1, the V gene TRBV6-1; D is uncertain. Germline V gives CDR1 MNHNS, CDR2 SASEGT. CDR3 length equals 15 residues.

The rearrangement joins TRBV12-3 or TRBV12-4 to TRBJ2-5; 7 bases map to TRBD1. With V trimmed by 5 bases and J by 3 bases, 3 bases remained unmatched. CDR3 length: 13 residues. CDR3 DNA sequence: TGTGCCAGCAGTCAAACAGGGGAAGAGACCCAGTACTTC. This sequence encodes CASSQTGEETQYF.

The chain has TRBV28 and TRBJ1-2; no clear D. Germline CDR1 MDHEN, CDR2 SYDVKM. V lost 4 bases and J 0 bases, leaving 12 bases between the germline ends. The CDR3 is 15 residues long. The DNA for the CDR3 is TGTGCCAGCAGTTCCCCCGCGGGGACTAACTATGGCTACACCTTC. The encoded protein is CASSSPAGTNYGYTF.

This clonotype was recorded at least ten times. The junction and the germline gene differ at one end; a read error may be behind it. The V gene is TRBV7-8, the J gene TRBJ1-2, with D unresolved. The V gene's germline CDR1 is SGHVS and CDR2 FQNEAQ. This CDR3 contains 15 residues. CDR3 in DNA: TGTGCCAGCAACTTAGTCCCACAGACAAACTATGGCTACACCTTC. Translating it yields CASNLVPQTNYGYTF.

This clonotype was found many times. The genes are TRBV6-5 and TRBJ1-6; D call uncertain. The germline gives CDR1 MNHEY, CDR2 SVGAGI. Trimming pared 0 bases from V and 7 bases from J, leaving 7 bases between. This CDR3 is built from 14 residues. This CDR3 is CASSYSPANSPLHF. DNA for the CDR3: TGTGCCAGCAGTTACTCCCCCGCCAATTCACCCCTCCACTTT.

This clonotype was counted many times. The J gene is TRBJ1-2, the V gene TRBV6-5; 12 nucleotides agree with TRBD1. V was clipped by 5 bases and J by 8 bases; unmatched bases: 9. This CDR3 region has 15 residues. Germline values: CDR1 MNHEY, CDR2 SVGAGI. CDR3 amino acids: CASSPGGGQGAGYTF. The CDR3 DNA reads TGTGCCAGCAGTCCAGGGGGGGGACAGGGGGCAGGCTACACCTTC.

This clonotype came up a few times. The chain couples TRBV10-3 to TRBJ2-3; tentatively, D is TRBD1 (7 bases). The germline gives CDR1 ENHRY, CDR2 SYGVKD. The CDR3 spans 14 residues. Trimming removed 11 bases from V and 7 bases from J, with 22 bases in between. CDR3 bases: TGTGCCGCCCTTGGCGGGACAGATCAATATACGCAGTATTTT. Amino acid sequence: CAALGGTDQYTQYF.

This clonotype has ten or more counts. J is TRBJ1-5 and V is TRBV12-3 or TRBV12-4; D gene unclear. Trimming took off 1 base at V and 2 bases at J, with 0 bases between the two ends. The CDR3 runs 12 residues. Here the CDR3 DNA reads TGTGCCAGCAGTTTAGGCAATCAGCCCCAGCATTTT. This encodes CASSLGNQPQHF.